These 20 T cell receptor beta chains originate from one sample sequenced in a study of OX40 agonist ivuxolimab in advanced cancers. Generated by immunoSEQ multiplex PCR, the TCRdb table keeps only in-frame clones and is missing some. The table has roughly 23,000 clones, 80% to 90% seen once; the top ten hold around 25%. The sequenced sample was CD4+ or CD8+ T cells sorted from blood, obtained in a trial of the OX40 agonist ivuxolimab. The receptors stem from an adult with an advanced solid tumor such as melanoma, head and neck, liver or kidney cancer.

The chain has TRBV20-1 and TRBJ2-7; 8 bases map to TRBD1. The CDR3 has 11 amino acids. Unmatched junction bases numbered 0, after V lost 2 bases and J lost 6 bases. CDR1 and CDR2 (germline): DFQATT, SNEGSKA (reference sequence). The CDR3 is CSARQGAEQYF. CDR3 in DNA: TGCAGTGCTAGACAGGGGGCCGAGCAGTACTTC.

This sequence joins TRBV6-5 and TRBJ2-7, with D possibly being TRBD1 (6 bases). Germline V gene data show CDR1 as MNHEY and CDR2 as SVGAGI. The CDR3 is 13 residues long. Trimming removed 7 bases from V and 2 bases from J, with 12 bases in between. CDR3 residues: CASNHRATYEQYF. For the CDR3, the DNA is TGTGCCAGCAACCACAGGGCGACCTACGAGCAGTACTTC.

For the CDR3, the DNA is TGTGCCAGCAGCTTCCGGACTAGCGGGATTAAGGACGAGCAGTACTTC. Translation gives CASSFRTSGIKDEQYF. The chain combines TRBV9 with TRBJ2-7; 12 bases align to TRBD2. Germline CDR1 is SGDLS and CDR2 is YYNGEE. The CDR3 sequence is 16 residues long. The V segment lost 4 bases and the J segment 5 bases; nucleotides outside the gene matches: 10.

The chain joins TRBV5-6 to TRBJ2-7, with D possibly being TRBD2 (6 bases). Germline CDR1 SGHDT, CDR2 YYEEEE. V lost 2 bases and J lost 2, with 8 bases in between. The length of the CDR3 is 13 residues. The CDR3 nucleotides are TGTGCCAGCAGCTTTGGGACTGCCTACGAGCAGTACTTC. Its translation: CASSFGTAYEQYF.

This clone was recorded only once. The chain links TRBV19 to TRBJ2-1; no definite D call. Germline assignment: CDR1 LNHDA and CDR2 SQIVND (reference sequence). Trimming pared 3 bases from V and 0 bases from J, leaving 9 bases between. The CDR3 loop spans 15 amino acids. The CDR3 sequence: CASSIGTSSYNEQFF. CDR3 in DNA: TGTGCCAGTAGTATCGGAACGTCCTCCTACAATGAGCAGTTCTTC.

The chain uses TRBV5-4 and TRBJ2-5; D uncertain. The CDR3 sequence is 15 residues long. V was shortened by 0 bases and J by 0 bases, with 9 bases between the two germline ends. From germline, CDR1 is SGHNT and CDR2 YYREEE (reference sequence). For the CDR3, the DNA is TGTGCCAGCAGCTTGGGTGGACCGTACCAAGAGACCCAGTACTTC. Translated, it gives CASSLGGPYQETQYF. Filled out from reference TRBV5-4 and TRBJ2-5, the complete variable domain reads ETGVTQSPTHLIKTRGQQVTLRCSSQSGHNTVSWYQQALGQGPQFIFQYYREEENGRGNFPPRFSGLQFPNYSSELNVNALELDDSALYLCASSLGGPYQETQYFGPGTRLLVL.

In nucleotides, the CDR3 is TGTGCCAGCAGCCAGACAGGGATCTGGGGCTACACCTTC. Translated: CASSQTGIWGYTF. The genes are TRBV11-1 and TRBJ1-2; TRBD1 matches 7 bases. J was trimmed by 8 bases and V by 5 bases; bases with no gene match: 8. In germline, CDR1 is SGHAT, CDR2 FQDESV (reference sequence). The CDR3 runs 13 residues.

This clone has only one observation. V usage is TRBV5-4 and J usage is TRBJ2-3; D gene ambiguous. V was cut by 5 bases and J by 0 bases, with 4 bases left in between. There are 12 residues in the CDR3. Germline V gene sequence: CDR1 SGHNT, CDR2 YYREEE (reference sequence). CDR3 amino acids: CASRFSTDTQYF. The CDR3, as DNA: TGTGCCAGCAGGTTTAGCACAGATACGCAGTATTTT.

This rearrangement joins TRBV27 to TRBJ1-1; D not certain. The CDR3 covers 11 residues. Trimming stripped 6 bases from V and 5 bases from J, with 7 bases between. CDR1 is MNHEY, CDR2 SMNVEV, per germline (reference sequence). CDR3 loop: CASRAGTEAFF. The CDR3, as DNA: TGTGCCAGCAGGGCCGGTACTGAAGCTTTCTTT.

This clone was detected a few times. The chain links TRBV27 to TRBJ1-4; 8 nucleotides match TRBD1. The CDR3 consists of 14 residues. Germline CDR1 is MNHEY and CDR2 is SMNVEV (reference sequence). J gave up 8 bases and V 6 bases, and 8 bases lay outside the gene matches. The CDR3 spells CASSQDREREKLFF. For the CDR3, the DNA is TGTGCCAGCAGCCAGGACAGGGAACGGGAAAAACTGTTTTTT.

The V gene is TRBV7-6, the J gene TRBJ2-1; D is possibly TRBD2 (7 bases). This CDR3 is built from 14 residues. The germline V gene encodes CDR1 SGHVS and CDR2 FNYEAQ. The V end lost 1 base, the J end lost 10 bases, and 14 bases lay between the germline ends. The CDR3 spells CASSLGSRGGEQFF. The CDR3 region has the DNA TGTGCCAGCAGCTTAGGTTCCAGGGGAGGGGAGCAGTTCTTC.

The chain carries TRBV29-1 and TRBJ2-1; 9 bases align to TRBD1. Germline V gene lookup returns CDR1 SQVTM and CDR2 ANQGSEA. Unmatched junction bases numbered 11, after V lost 3 bases and J lost 8 bases. CDR3 length: 15 residues. CDR3 protein: CSVEAPGQGLDEQFF. In DNA form, the CDR3 reads TGCAGCGTTGAGGCCCCCGGACAGGGGTTGGATGAGCAGTTCTTC.

The V call is TRBV9, the J call TRBJ2-1; D is undetermined. This CDR3 comprises 11 residues. Looked up from germline, CDR1 is SGDLS and CDR2 is YYNGEE. V lost 3 bases, J lost 9 bases, and 7 bases lay in between. CDR3 amino acids: CASSEPAEQFF. CDR3 nucleotides: TGTGCCAGCAGCGAGCCCGCTGAGCAGTTCTTC.

The chain combines TRBV7-9 with TRBJ1-1; D unclear. This CDR3 spans 14 amino acids. Germline V lookup: CDR1 SEHNR, CDR2 FQNEAQ (reference sequence). V was cut by 5 bases and J by 0 bases, with 10 bases left in between. The DNA of the CDR3 is TGTGCCAGCAGCCCGGTCACCTTGAACACTGAAGCTTTCTTT. Its translation is CASSPVTLNTEAFF.

V is TRBV6-5 and J is TRBJ2-2; TRBD1 matches at 8 bases. V lost 10 bases and J lost 7; bases outside the gene matches: 11. The CDR3 sequence is 14 residues long. Germline CDR1 MNHEY, CDR2 SVGAGI. The CDR3: CATGQGQYVGELFF. CDR3 coding DNA: TGTGCCACAGGACAGGGCCAATACGTCGGGGAGCTGTTTTTT.

The gene calls are TRBV28 and TRBJ1-2; 11 nucleotides match TRBD1. In germline, CDR1 is MDHEN, CDR2 SYDVKM. The CDR3 is 14 amino acids. Trimming at V came to 7 bases and at J to 8 bases, leaving 9 bases not matched to a gene. The CDR3 DNA follows: TGTGCCAGCACCTACCCGGGACAGGGGGACGGCTACACCTTC. It codes for CASTYPGQGDGYTF.

V usage is TRBV18 and J usage is TRBJ1-2; D is uncertain. Trimming pared 4 bases from V and 3 bases from J, leaving 6 bases between. The germline CDR1 and CDR2 sequences are KGHSH and LQKENI. The CDR3 length is 12 residues. The CDR3 DNA sequence: TGTGCCAGCTCACTAGCCGACTATGGCTACACCTTC. Translating gives CASSLADYGYTF.

This rearrangement joins TRBV4-3 to TRBJ2-1, with TRBD2 matching 12 bases. J gave up 16 bases and V 0 bases, and 7 bases lay outside the gene matches. The CDR3 runs to 14 residues. The V gene's germline CDR1 is LGHNA and CDR2 YSLEER. The chain's CDR3 is CASSQDGLAGTDFF. DNA of the CDR3: TGCGCCAGCAGCCAAGATGGACTAGCGGGGACCGACTTCTTC.

This clone has just one count. The chain combines TRBV4-1 with TRBJ2-7; D uncertain. Trimming left V 3 bases short and J 3 bases short, with 6 bases between. This CDR3 is 12 amino acids long. Per the germline V gene, CDR1 is MGHRA and CDR2 is YSYEKL. CDR3: CASSHTGYEQYF. DNA of the CDR3: TGCGCCAGCAGCCATACGGGCTACGAGCAGTACTTC.

This chain connects TRBV28 to TRBJ1-1; no clear D gene. The CDR3 length is 13 residues. Trimming shortened V by 5 bases and J by 3 bases, and 10 bases separated the two germline ends. CDR1 MDHEN and CDR2 SYDVKM come from the germline V gene. The CDR3, as DNA: TGTGCCAGCAGTCCTCCTGGGTACACTGAAGCTTTCTTT. It encodes CASSPPGYTEAFF.